Listed below are T cell receptor beta chains from one sample, sequenced in a study of beta chain features in type 1 diabetes. Sequenced by immunoSEQ multiplex PCR; TCRdb stores in-frame clones only, minus some. The sample yields roughly 400,000 clones, around 16% seen once. Sequenced material: naive CD4+ T cells from blood. These receptors all stem from a woman aged 18-29 years in good health. Each CDR3 is given with its conserved first and last residue. Each record gives: D gene, J gene, V gene, clone size, CDR3 DNA, CDR3 protein. The D gene is left open where the match is weak. Clone size is shown for a subset of rows, as once, few, many or a class of expanded clone.

TRBD2 TRBJ2-1 TRBV4-1 NA TGCGCCAGCGGTACTAGCGGGAGGCGGGTGGACAATGAGCAGTTCTTC CASGTSGRRVDNEQFF
NA TRBJ2-1 TRBV6-5 NA TGTGCCAGCAGTTACTTTCCAGCTAGCTCCTACAATGAGCAGTTCTTC CASSYFPASSYNEQFF
NA TRBJ1-5 TRBV5-1 NA TGCGCCAGCAGCTCCAGGGGTGGCAATCAGCCCCAGCATTTT CASSSRGGNQPQHF
TRBD1 TRBJ1-2 TRBV29-1 NA TGCAGCGTTGAACACAGGGGATATGGCTACACCTTC CSVEHRGYGYTF
TRBD1 TRBJ1-1 TRBV6-6 NA TGTGCCAGCAGGGGACAGGGCATGAACACTGAAGCTTTCTTT CASRGQGMNTEAFF
TRBD2 TRBJ2-1 TRBV7-3 NA TGTGCCAGCAGCTTAAAGAGGACTAGCGGGAGGGTTGAGCAGTTCTTC CASSLKRTSGRVEQFF
NA TRBJ2-1 TRBV29-1 NA TGCAGCCTCGAGAGGGGAGGGCAGTTCTTC CSLERGGQFF
TRBD1 TRBJ2-5 TRBV6-5 few TGTGCCAGCAGCCCAACCGGGACAGGGGTAGGGACCCAGTACTTC CASSPTGTGVGTQYF
NA TRBJ2-4 TRBV30 few TGTGCCTGGAGTTACAATCAGGGGCACGGCAAAAACATTCAGTACTTC CAWSYNQGHGKNIQYF
NA TRBJ1-2 TRBV9 NA TGTGCCAGCAGCGTCCATGAGGGCGCGGGAGGCTACACCTTC CASSVHEGAGGYTF
NA TRBJ1-1 TRBV15 few TGTGCCACCAGCCGGGATCGCGGCGTTGAAGCTTTCTTT CATSRDRGVEAFF
TRBD1 TRBJ2-5 TRBV4-3 NA TGCGCCAGCAGCCAAACCCGGACAGGGGCCAAAGAGACCCAGTACTTC CASSQTRTGAKETQYF
NA TRBJ2-2 TRBV15 NA TGTGCCACCAGCAAATCCGGGACAAACACCGGGGAGCTGTTTTTT CATSKSGTNTGELFF
NA TRBJ2-1 TRBV6-5 few TGTGCCAGCAGCCGGAAAGGAGGGATGGGAGAGCAGTTCTTC CASSRKGGMGEQFF
NA TRBJ2-2 TRBV4-2 NA TGTGCCAGCAGCCATTCGACTTGGAACACCGGGGAGCTGTTTTTT CASSHSTWNTGELFF
TRBD1 TRBJ1-2 TRBV11-2 few TGTGCCAGCAGCTTAGAAGGGGGCTCTGGCTACACCTTC CASSLEGGSGYTF
NA TRBJ1-5 TRBV30 NA TGTGCCTGGAGTGTAAACTCCCCGGTCGGGCAGCCCCAGCATTTT CAWSVNSPVGQPQHF
NA TRBJ1-1 TRBV28 few TGTGCCAGCGTTGGGACTAGCAACACTGAAGCTTTCTTT CASVGTSNTEAFF
TRBD1 TRBJ1-2 TRBV5-1 few TGCGCCAGCAGCGGACTGGGACAGGGGAAAGGCTACACCTTC CASSGLGQGKGYTF
TRBD2 TRBJ2-3 TRBV2 few TGTGCCAGCAGTACCACTAGCGGTAGCACAGATACGCAGTATTTT CASSTTSGSTDTQYF
NA TRBJ2-7 TRBV7-3 few TGTGCCAGCCCCCCGGGTCCACACGAGCAGTACTTC CASPPGPHEQYF
NA TRBJ2-5 TRBV30 NA TGTGCCTGGAACGGGGGGCTTGCAGAGACCCAGTACTTC CAWNGGLAETQYF
NA TRBJ2-1 TRBV15 few TGTGCCACCACTACGGGGGACAATGAGCAGTTCTTC CATTTGDNEQFF
NA TRBJ1-5 TRBV15 NA TGTGCCACCAGCAGAGATCGTGCGGGGGGTCGACAGCCCCAGCATTTT CATSRDRAGGRQPQHF
NA TRBJ2-5 TRBV6-5 NA TGTGCCAGCAGCCCCCTACGGGGGAGGTGGGAGACCCAGTACTTC CASSPLRGRWETQYF
NA TRBJ1-1 TRBV6-1 few TGTGCCAGCATCTTCTACACTGAAGCTTTCTTT CASIFYTEAFF
NA TRBJ2-3 TRBV6-1 NA TGTGCCAGCAGTGCCCTACCCGGATATAGCGGACTTGCCGATACGCAGTATTTT CASSALPGYSGLADTQYF
NA TRBJ2-1 TRBV20-1 few TGCAGTGCTATAAAATACAATGAGCAGTTCTTC CSAIKYNEQFF
TRBD2 TRBJ2-4 TRBV2 NA TGTGCCATCGCCGGGACTAGCGGCAAAAACATTCAGTACTTC CAIAGTSGKNIQYF
NA TRBJ1-2 TRBV6-5 NA TGTGCCAGCAGCCGACAAGGCTATGGCTACACCTTC CASSRQGYGYTF
TRBD1 TRBJ1-5 TRBV7-2 NA TGTGCCAGCAGCTTAGGGGGGACAGGGGACAATCAGCCCCAGCATTTT CASSLGGTGDNQPQHF
TRBD2 TRBJ2-3 TRBV30 NA TGTGCCTGGAGTGTCCTCCGGACTAGCGGGAAGGCAGATACGCAGTATTTT CAWSVLRTSGKADTQYF
NA TRBJ2-2 TRBV5-6 few TGTGCCAGCAGCTGGACTGGATCGAGACACACCGGGGAGCTGTTTTTT CASSWTGSRHTGELFF
NA TRBJ2-1 TRBV30 few TGTGCCTGGGGGGAGTACAATGAGCAGTTCTTC CAWGEYNEQFF
NA TRBJ2-5 TRBV20-1 few TGCAGTGCTGCCGTCGTCAGGACCCAGTACTTC CSAAVVRTQYF
TRBD1 TRBJ1-2 TRBV2 NA TGTGCCAGCAGGGGGCAGGGGGAGGTCTATGGCTACACCTTC CASRGQGEVYGYTF
TRBD1 TRBJ1-2 TRBV5-1 NA TGCGCCAGCAGCCCCCGCAGGGGGATCGATGGCTACACCTTC CASSPRRGIDGYTF
TRBD1 TRBJ1-4 TRBV29-1 few TGCAGCGTTGCCTCAGGGGGCATTGAAAAACTGTTTTTT CSVASGGIEKLFF
TRBD2 TRBJ2-5 TRBV30 NA TGTGCCTGGAGTCCGGGACTAGCGGATAGAGAGACCCAGTACTTC CAWSPGLADRETQYF
TRBD2 TRBJ2-1 TRBV7-9 NA TGTGCCAGCAGTTTTAATGCGGGAGGGCCCTACAATGAGCAGTTCTTC CASSFNAGGPYNEQFF
TRBD1 TRBJ2-4 TRBV18 NA TGTGCCAGCTCACCACGGACAGGAGTAGCCAAAAACATTCAGTACTTC CASSPRTGVAKNIQYF
TRBD1 TRBJ1-2 TRBV29-1 few TGCAGCGTTGGGGGACAGGGGTCTGGCTACACCTTC CSVGGQGSGYTF
TRBD1 TRBJ2-1 TRBV11-1 few TGTGCCAGCAGCTTAGGCAGGGGGTCCTACAATGAGCAGTTCTTC CASSLGRGSYNEQFF
NA TRBJ1-3 TRBV5-1 NA TGCGCCAGCAGCGCCGACAGGCCCTCTGGAAACACCATATATTTT CASSADRPSGNTIYF
NA TRBJ1-1 TRBV20-1 NA TGCAGGCCCACCGGGAACACTGAAGCTTTCTTT CRPTGNTEAFF
NA TRBJ1-1 TRBV29-1 few TGCAGCGTTGGATCTGTGGTCGGCACTGAAGCTTTCTTT CSVGSVVGTEAFF
TRBD1 TRBJ1-2 TRBV19 NA TGTGCCAGTGACAGGGGTCGGTTTGACTATGGCTACACCTTC CASDRGRFDYGYTF
TRBD1 TRBJ2-2 TRBV5-4 few TGTGCCAGCAGCTTGCGACAGGGTAACACCGGGGAGCTGTTTTTT CASSLRQGNTGELFF
TRBD2 TRBJ2-1 TRBV7-9 NA TGTGCCAGCAGCTTAATGACTAGCGGGAGTGGGAATGAGCAGTTCTTC CASSLMTSGSGNEQFF